The rows below give T cell receptor beta chains drawn from one sample of a study of shared clonotypes between healthy human individuals. Sequenced by immunoSEQ multiplex PCR; TCRdb stores in-frame clones only, minus some. The sample lists 2 million to 2.5 million clones, about 94% occurring once. The sequencing input was naive CD4+ T cells sorted from blood. The receptors originated from a man younger than 30 in good health. Both conserved end residues are part of each CDR3. D genes are given only for firm matches. Where a row states a size, it is once, few, many or the class of an expanded clone; other rows omit it.

J gene: TRBJ2-5; V gene: TRBV7-2; D gene: NA; clone size: NA; CDR3 length: 12; CDR3 DNA: TGTGCCAGCAGCTTAGGCACGAAGACCCAGTACTTC; CDR3 protein: CASSLGTKTQYF
J gene: TRBJ1-6; V gene: TRBV28; D gene: TRBD1; clone size: NA; CDR3 length: 17; CDR3 DNA: TGTGCCAGCAGTTTAGCCACGGGACAGATTATCGATTCACCCCTCCACTTT; CDR3 protein: CASSLATGQIIDSPLHF
J gene: TRBJ2-5; V gene: TRBV7-9; D gene: TRBD2; clone size: NA; CDR3 length: 13; CDR3 DNA: TGTGCCAGCAGCTCCCGGGGGGAGAGGACCCAGTACTTC; CDR3 protein: CASSSRGERTQYF
J gene: TRBJ2-1; V gene: TRBV5-6; D gene: TRBD2; clone size: NA; CDR3 length: 15; CDR3 DNA: TGTGCCAGCAGCACCGGGACTAGCGTCTACAATGAGCAGTTCTTC; CDR3 protein: CASSTGTSVYNEQFF
J gene: TRBJ2-5; V gene: TRBV7-9; D gene: TRBD2; clone size: NA; CDR3 length: 14; CDR3 DNA: TGTGCCAGCAGCTTCACTAGCGGGAGGGAGACCCAGTACTTC; CDR3 protein: CASSFTSGRETQYF
J gene: TRBJ2-6; V gene: TRBV18; D gene: NA; clone size: NA; CDR3 length: 15; CDR3 DNA: TGTGCCAGCTCACCACCAGGGCCTGGGGCCAACGTCCTGACTTTC; CDR3 protein: CASSPPGPGANVLTF
J gene: TRBJ2-7; V gene: TRBV9; D gene: TRBD1; clone size: NA; CDR3 length: 16; CDR3 DNA: TGTGCCAGCAGCCCCCGTGCTGAGACAGGGTCGTACGAGCAGTACTTC; CDR3 protein: CASSPRAETGSYEQYF
J gene: TRBJ1-6; V gene: TRBV7-8; D gene: NA; clone size: NA; CDR3 length: 15; CDR3 DNA: TGTGCCAGCAGCCAAGGGGGGAGGGGGGATTCACCCCTCCACTTT; CDR3 protein: CASSQGGRGDSPLHF
J gene: TRBJ1-4; V gene: TRBV7-9; D gene: NA; clone size: once; CDR3 length: 15; CDR3 DNA: TGTGCCAGCAGCTTCGACAGCGGGGGAAGTGAAAAACTGTTTTTT; CDR3 protein: CASSFDSGGSEKLFF
J gene: TRBJ1-2; V gene: TRBV6-5; D gene: TRBD1; clone size: NA; CDR3 length: 12; CDR3 DNA: TGTGCCAGCAGTGGACAGGGGGTTGGCTACACCTTC; CDR3 protein: CASSGQGVGYTF
J gene: TRBJ1-4; V gene: TRBV5-8; D gene: NA; clone size: NA; CDR3 length: 17; CDR3 DNA: TGTGCCAGCAGCGGTCGGGAAGTCAGGTCAACTAATGAAAAACTGTTTTTT; CDR3 protein: CASSGREVRSTNEKLFF
J gene: TRBJ2-7; V gene: TRBV29-1; D gene: TRBD2; clone size: NA; CDR3 length: 14; CDR3 DNA: TGCAGCGTTGGTCCACTAGCGGGGGACTACGAGCAGTACTTC; CDR3 protein: CSVGPLAGDYEQYF
J gene: TRBJ2-7; V gene: TRBV15; D gene: NA; clone size: NA; CDR3 length: 15; CDR3 DNA: TGTGCCACCAGCAGATACTTTGGACAGCTCTACGAGCAGTACTTC; CDR3 protein: CATSRYFGQLYEQYF
J gene: TRBJ2-3; V gene: TRBV10-2; D gene: NA; clone size: NA; CDR3 length: 16; CDR3 DNA: TGCGCCAGCAGTAAGGACTATCGCCGGGGAACAGATACGCAGTATTTT; CDR3 protein: CASSKDYRRGTDTQYF
J gene: TRBJ1-5; V gene: TRBV5-6; D gene: NA; clone size: NA; CDR3 length: 14; CDR3 DNA: TGTGCCAGCAGCTTGCGACAGATCAATCAGCCCCAGCATTTT; CDR3 protein: CASSLRQINQPQHF
J gene: TRBJ2-5; V gene: TRBV6-5; D gene: NA; clone size: NA; CDR3 length: 13; CDR3 DNA: TGTGCCAGCAGTTACGTTGCCGCGGAGACCCAGTACTTC; CDR3 protein: CASSYVAAETQYF
J gene: TRBJ2-1; V gene: TRBV4-3; D gene: NA; clone size: NA; CDR3 length: 15; CDR3 DNA: TGCGCCAGCAGCCAAGAATGGACTGGATACAATGAGCAGTTCTTC; CDR3 protein: CASSQEWTGYNEQFF
J gene: TRBJ1-5; V gene: TRBV15; D gene: NA; clone size: NA; CDR3 length: 16; CDR3 DNA: TGTGCCACCAGCAGAGATCCCCCTTTTAGCAATCAGCCCCAGCATTTT; CDR3 protein: CATSRDPPFSNQPQHF
J gene: TRBJ1-1; V gene: TRBV11-3; D gene: NA; clone size: NA; CDR3 length: 15; CDR3 DNA: TGTGCCAGCAGCTTGGCAGGGAACATGAACACTGAAGCTTTCTTT; CDR3 protein: CASSLAGNMNTEAFF
J gene: TRBJ2-1; V gene: TRBV7-2; D gene: NA; clone size: NA; CDR3 length: 14; CDR3 DNA: TGTGCCAGCAGCTCCACCCGGGGGCCCCTGAAGCAGTTCTTC; CDR3 protein: CASSSTRGPLKQFF
J gene: TRBJ1-4; V gene: TRBV7-2; D gene: TRBD1; clone size: once; CDR3 length: 15; CDR3 DNA: TGTGCCAGCAGTTTAGGGGGCGCGGCTAATGAAAAACTGTTTTTT; CDR3 protein: CASSLGGAANEKLFF
J gene: TRBJ2-1; V gene: TRBV5-1; D gene: NA; clone size: NA; CDR3 length: 15; CDR3 DNA: TGCGCCAGCAGCTCTCCGGGACGGACGATCAATGAGCAGTTCTTC; CDR3 protein: CASSSPGRTINEQFF
J gene: TRBJ1-1; V gene: TRBV11-2; D gene: NA; clone size: NA; CDR3 length: 13; CDR3 DNA: TGTGCCAGCAGCTTAGATTCACGGACCGAAGCTTTCTTT; CDR3 protein: CASSLDSRTEAFF